The clone carrying this T cell receptor (beta chain) is termed medium-sized (0.01 to 0.1%). Its target is unknown. It was a multiplex PCR that amplified TCR beta CDR3, with 32 V and 13 J primers. Each CDR3 protein is one row after TCRdb ran MiXCR on the multiplex PCR reads. The data contain about 7,200 distinct CDR3 sequences, 22% of them singletons. The data stem from a study of immune heterogeneity within non-small cell lung tumors. Bulk tumor genomic DNA, 600 ng per sample, was used as template. Biopsy collection occurred during surgery, with several far-apart biopsies per primary tumor. Patients went through curative surgery, and their non-small cell lung cancer was untreated and newly diagnosed. Every donor was a newly diagnosed non-small cell lung cancer patient having surgery with curative intent. Notes on the study in general: Identical dominant CDR3 beta clonotypes recurred among a patient's tumor sites, alongside site-unique high-frequency clones.

The CDR3 is 14 amino acids. Losses at the gene ends were 4 bases for V and 3 bases for J; bases not matched to a gene: 1. Germline loops: CDR1 SNHLY, CDR2 FYNNEI. The source material was lung tumor tissue. The chain recombines TRBV2 with TRBJ1-5, with TRBD1 matching over 9 bases. This clonotype originated in a man in his fifties or sixties with non-small cell lung cancer. CDR3 sequence: CASSGTGDNQPQHF. CDR3 DNA: TGTGCCAGCAGTGGGACAGGGGACAATCAGCCCCAGCATTTT. The entire variable domain, with the rest obtained from reference TRBV2 and TRBJ1-5, is as follows: EPEVTQTPSHQVTQMGQEVILRCVPISNHLYFYWYRQILGQKVEFLVSFYNNEISEKSEIFDDQFSVERPDGSNFTLKIRSTKLEDSAMYFCASSGTGDNQPQHFGDGTRLSIL.